One sample yielded the 25 T cell receptor beta chains listed below, sequenced in a study of cytomegalovirus exposure and HLA in healthy donors. With 60 Vbeta and 13 Jbeta primers, the PCR was carried out. TCRdb's copy holds only in-frame clones and misses some; the assay was immunoSEQ multiplex PCR. The table includes about 200,000 clones, over 80% detected once. Sequenced input: PBMCs. The receptors were sampled from a man aged 35 to 55 in good health and CMV-seropositive.

This chain links TRBV6-1 with TRBJ2-7; no clear D gene. CDR1 and CDR2 from the germline V gene are MNHNS and SASEGT. V lost 6 bases, J lost 0 bases, and 9 bases lay in between. This CDR3 has 13 residues. The CDR3 protein is CASRDILSYEQYF. The DNA of the CDR3 is TGTGCCAGCAGAGACATCCTCTCCTACGAGCAGTACTTC.

The V call is TRBV2, the J call TRBJ2-1, with 8 bases aligning to TRBD2. Germline CDR1 is SNHLY and CDR2 is FYNNEI. The trim removed 4 bases at V and 3 bases at J, leaving 5 bases unmatched. The CDR3 spans 15 residues. CDR3 loop: CASSALAEIYNEQFF. Written as DNA, the CDR3 is TGTGCCAGCAGTGCACTAGCGGAGATCTACAATGAGCAGTTCTTC.

This chain uses TRBV5-4 with TRBJ1-3, with D maybe TRBD1 (6 bases). Germline lookup yields CDR1 SGHNT and CDR2 YYREEE (reference sequence). The ends were cut back, 3 bases at V and 4 bases at J, with 14 bases in the middle. The CDR3 has 15 amino acids. This chain's CDR3 is CASSYRQDPGNTIYF. The CDR3 DNA follows: TGTGCCAGCAGCTACAGACAGGACCCGGGAAACACCATATATTTT.

This chain joins TRBV9 and TRBJ2-5, with D maybe TRBD1 (6 bases). Germline values: CDR1 SGDLS, CDR2 YYNGEE. The V end was cut by 2 bases, the J end by 5 bases, with 16 bases between. This CDR3 region has 15 residues. The CDR3: CASSVGQPPGETQYF. The CDR3 region has the DNA TGTGCCAGCAGCGTCGGACAGCCCCCGGGGGAGACCCAGTACTTC.

This clone was detected once. The CDR3 nucleotides are TGTGCCAGCAGTTCACTTTCGTATAGTGTGAACACTGAAGCTTTCTTT. It translates to CASSSLSYSVNTEAFF. The V and J genes are TRBV2 and TRBJ1-1, with D unresolved. The CDR3 runs 16 residues. Germline assignment: CDR1 SNHLY and CDR2 FYNNEI. Trimming left V 5 bases short and J 0 bases short, with 16 bases between.

This chain joins TRBV11-2 and TRBJ2-7; TRBD2 agrees at 8 bases. V trimming: 3 bases; J trimming: 1 base; junction bases outside the gene matches: 8. Germline CDR1 SGHAT, CDR2 FQNNGV. The length of the CDR3 is 16 residues. This CDR3 is CASSFQGSGASYEQYF. The CDR3 DNA is TGTGCCAGCAGCTTCCAGGGTAGCGGGGCTTCCTACGAGCAGTACTTC.

V gene TRBV7-9 combines with J gene TRBJ2-1, with 9 bases aligning to TRBD1. This CDR3 is 15 amino acids long. With 1 base clipped from V and 2 bases from J, the junction kept 0 bases outside the gene matches. Germline CDR1 reads SEHNR; CDR2 reads FQNEAQ (reference sequence). CDR3 coding DNA: TGTGCCAGCAGCTTAGGACAGGGGGCCTACAATGAGCAGTTCTTC. Residues: CASSLGQGAYNEQFF.

The chain joins TRBV19 to TRBJ1-2, with TRBD1 matching over 9 bases. Trimming at V came to 2 bases and at J to 2 bases, leaving 6 bases not matched to a gene. Per germline, CDR1 LNHDA and CDR2 SQIVND (reference sequence). This CDR3 has 16 residues. In nucleotides, the CDR3 is TGTGCCAGTAGTATATGGGTGGGACAGGGAAACTATGGCTACACCTTC. As protein: CASSIWVGQGNYGYTF.

This clone was seen only a few times. This CDR3 is CASSFGSSYNEQFF. CDR3 nucleotides: TGTGCCAGCAGTTTCGGGAGTTCCTACAATGAGCAGTTCTTC. V is TRBV28 and J is TRBJ2-1; D may be TRBD2 (6 bases). The CDR3 loop spans 14 amino acids. V was pared by 3 bases and J by 1 base, with 7 bases between. The germline gives CDR1 MDHEN, CDR2 SYDVKM.

The genes are TRBV20-1 and TRBJ1-1, with 8 bases fitting TRBD1. Germline V CDR1 and CDR2: DFQATT, SNEGSKA (reference sequence). V trimming: 5 bases; J trimming: 6 bases; junction bases outside the gene matches: 2. CDR3 length: 11 amino acids. This CDR3 is CSAPTGAEAFF. The CDR3 bases are TGCAGTGCTCCGACAGGGGCTGAAGCTTTCTTT.

This clone was seen a handful of times. The rearrangement joins TRBV7-9 to TRBJ1-4; D possibly corresponds to TRBD1 (6 bases). The CDR3 consists of 14 residues. Between the trimmed V and J ends, which lost 5 bases and 3 bases, there was a span of 10 bases. CDR1 is SEHNR, CDR2 FQNEAQ, per germline (reference sequence). Written as DNA, the CDR3 is TGTGCCAGCAGCCCAGGACAGTCTAATGAAAAACTGTTTTTT. Translation: CASSPGQSNEKLFF.

The chain combines TRBV15 with TRBJ2-7, with TRBD1 identical over 7 bases. With 5 bases clipped from V and 2 bases from J, the junction kept 9 bases outside the gene matches. CDR1 and CDR2 (germline): LNHNV, YYDKDF (reference sequence). The CDR3 contains 15 residues. DNA for the CDR3: TGTGCCACCAGCCGACCCGGGACAGCGACCTACGAGCAGTACTTC. Its translation is CATSRPGTATYEQYF.

This chain joins TRBV9 and TRBJ1-1, with 8 bases fitting TRBD1. Germline CDR1 reads SGDLS; CDR2 reads YYNGEE. The CDR3 has 15 residues. V gave up 0 bases and J gave up 3 bases; unmatched junction bases: 4. CDR3 nucleotide sequence: TGTGCCAGCAGCGTAGTTCAGGGGGCTTACACTGAAGCTTTCTTT. Translation: CASSVVQGAYTEAFF.

This chain links TRBV15 with TRBJ1-5; D unresolved. V was trimmed by 2 bases and J by 5 bases, leaving 13 bases between them. In germline, CDR1 is LNHNV, CDR2 YYDKDF (reference sequence). The CDR3 length is 15 residues. DNA for the CDR3: TGTGCCACCAGCAGACGGGAGGACTCCCATCAGCCCCAGCATTTT. Translated, it gives CATSRREDSHQPQHF.

CDR3 nucleotides: TGTGCCAGCAGCACCTCGCCCTCCGGGACTACATCAGATACGCAGTATTTT. Translation gives CASSTSPSGTTSDTQYF. The V and J genes are TRBV9 and TRBJ2-3, with TRBD2 identical over 7 bases. Germline lookup yields CDR1 SGDLS and CDR2 YYNGEE. The CDR3 is 17 amino acids. The V segment lost 4 bases and the J segment 4 bases; nucleotides outside the gene matches: 15.

The chain couples TRBV5-6 to TRBJ2-5; 9 positions agree with TRBD1. Germline CDR1 SGHDT, CDR2 YYEEEE. CDR3 length: 15 amino acids. Trimming removed 5 bases from V and 3 bases from J; junction bases left unmatched: 8. CDR3 coding DNA: TGTGCCAGCAGTAGGGACAGGGCCACTAAAGAGACCCAGTACTTC. Translated: CASSRDRATKETQYF.

J is TRBJ1-5 and V is TRBV28; the match to TRBD1 covers 7 bases. The CDR3 consists of 17 residues. Germline-derived CDR1 and CDR2 are MDHEN and SYDVKM. After removal of 6 bases from V and 0 bases from J, the junction contained 11 bases not matched to a gene. Written as DNA, the CDR3 is TGTGCCAGCAGACTCACTCAGGGGGGTCGTAGCAATCAGCCCCAGCATTTT. Residues: CASRLTQGGRSNQPQHF.

This CDR3 reads CASSRRSNTEAFF. Written as DNA, the CDR3 is TGTGCCAGTAGTAGGCGGTCAAACACTGAAGCTTTCTTT. The chain joins TRBV19 to TRBJ1-1; D is uncertain. The germline V and J ends were trimmed by 4 bases and 2 bases, with 8 bases remaining between them. The CDR3 is 13 amino acids. Germline CDR1 is LNHDA and CDR2 is SQIVND (reference sequence).

The chain links TRBV7-8 to TRBJ2-3, with D uncertain. Germline assignment: CDR1 SGHVS and CDR2 FQNEAQ. Trimming took 0 bases from V and 4 from J, leaving 8 bases between them. CDR3 size: 14 residues. CDR3 region: CASSLAVEPDTQYF. The CDR3 nucleotides are TGTGCCAGCAGCTTAGCTGTAGAGCCAGATACGCAGTATTTT.

The CDR3 DNA reads TGTGCCAGCAGCTTGGCCGGGACACCGTGGGAGCAGTACGTC. Protein sequence: CASSLAGTPWEQYV. V is TRBV7-8 and J is TRBJ2-7; TRBD1 might be the D (6 bases). Trimming pared 3 bases from V and 7 bases from J, leaving 16 bases between. The germline V gene has CDR1 SGHVS and CDR2 FQNEAQ. This CDR3 is 14 amino acids long.

The J gene is TRBJ2-3, the V gene TRBV7-9; TRBD1 agrees at 7 bases. Germline CDR1 SEHNR, CDR2 FQNEAQ (reference sequence). There are 14 residues in the CDR3. Losses at the gene ends were 4 bases for V and 4 bases for J; bases not matched to a gene: 5. CDR3 residues: CASSSRQGADTQYF. As DNA, the CDR3 is TGTGCCAGCAGCTCCCGACAGGGCGCAGATACGCAGTATTTT.

Details on this clone: Other nucleotide sequences in the sample specify the same CDR3. The V call is TRBV7-2, the J call TRBJ2-1, with D hard to call. The CDR3 has 11 residues. The V gene lost 5 bases and the J gene lost 6 bases, with 5 bases spanning the gap. The germline V gene has CDR1 SGHTA and CDR2 FQGNSA. For the CDR3, the DNA is TGTGCCAGCAGCCCAGTCAATGAGCAGTTCTTC. This encodes CASSPVNEQFF.

V gene TRBV7-6 combines with J gene TRBJ2-1; no clear D gene. Per germline, CDR1 SGHVS and CDR2 FNYEAQ. The CDR3 contains 15 residues. The V end lost 2 bases, the J end lost 6 bases, and 14 bases lay between the germline ends. CDR3 protein: CASSLNGSPGNEQFF. DNA of the CDR3: TGTGCCAGCAGCTTAAATGGGTCCCCGGGCAATGAGCAGTTCTTC.

This chain uses TRBV7-2 with TRBJ2-1; TRBD2 aligns across 14 bases. The CDR3 is 15 residues long. With V trimmed by 6 bases and J by 13 bases, 11 bases remained unmatched. Germline CDR1 reads SGHTA; CDR2 reads FQGNSA. The DNA for the CDR3 is TGTGCCAGCAGGTCGACTAGCGGGAGGGCTGGGGGTCAGTTCTTC. It yields the protein CASRSTSGRAGGQFF. Full variable domain (missing parts from reference TRBV7-2 and TRBJ2-1): GAGVSQSPSNKVTEKGKDVELRCDPISGHTALYWYRQSLGQGLEFLIYFQGNSAPDKSGLPSDRFSAERTGGSVSTLTIQRTQQEDSAVYLCASRSTSGRAGGQFFGPGTRLTVL.

This clone was observed once. The rearrangement joins TRBV2 to TRBJ2-3, with TRBD2 matching over 8 bases. Germline V gene data show CDR1 as SNHLY and CDR2 as FYNNEI. The V segment lost 4 bases and the J segment 3 bases; nucleotides outside the gene matches: 6. This CDR3 has 15 amino acids. CDR3 coding DNA: TGTGCCAGCAGTGCACGGGAGGGGTGGACAGATACGCAGTATTTT. This encodes CASSAREGWTDTQYF.